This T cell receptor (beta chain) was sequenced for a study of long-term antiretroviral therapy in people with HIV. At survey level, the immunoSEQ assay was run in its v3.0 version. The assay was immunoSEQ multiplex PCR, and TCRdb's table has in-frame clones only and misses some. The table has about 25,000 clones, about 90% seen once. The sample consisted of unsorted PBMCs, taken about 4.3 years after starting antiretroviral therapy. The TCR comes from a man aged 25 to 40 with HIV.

CDR3 protein: CASRRPTYGYTF. The CDR3 bases are TGTGCCAGCCGTCGACCTACCTATGGCTACACCTTC. The gene calls are TRBV6-5 and TRBJ1-2; D is ambiguous. This CDR3 region has 12 residues. The germline V gene encodes CDR1 MNHEY and CDR2 SVGAGI. V dropped 8 bases and J dropped 4 bases, with 11 bases sitting between them.